The clone carrying this T cell receptor beta chain occurred many times. Antigen: not known. The genomic DNA TCR beta CDR3 region underwent two rounds of multiplex PCR. First-round PCR employed TRBV- and TRBJ-specific primers for each gene. With universal primers, the second PCR round was performed. MiXCR, applied by TCRdb to the multiplex PCR reads, yields one record per CDR3 protein. The sample has approximately 16,000 distinct CDR3 sequences, roughly 28% seen once; the top ten hold roughly 30%. The CDR3 sequence is 15 residues long. V was pared by 0 bases and J by 2 bases, with 3 bases of the junction left unmatched. CDR1 and CDR2 (germline): SGDLS, YYNGEE. The source of the sample is a study of prognosis after radiotherapy for stage I lung cancer. Study-level background: Radiotherapy was SBRT in 3 to 5 fractions with a biologically effective dose of at least 100 Gy. Study findings and constraints: Any tumor specificity that the expanded TCR clones may have had was not determined.

The input for sequencing was PBMCs, taken before or after stereotactic body radiation therapy (not recorded which). The V call is TRBV9, the J call TRBJ1-2; 8 nucleotides match TRBD1. The sequence came from a donor over 45 with non-small cell lung cancer. For the CDR3, the DNA is TGTGCCAGCAGCGTAGGTACAGGGGGGAACTATGGCTACACCTTC. It yields the protein CASSVGTGGNYGYTF.